This T cell receptor (beta chain) originates from a study of vaccination and CD4 T cells after COVID-19. Study-wide background: Participants received two doses of either BNT162b2 or mRNA-1273 vaccine.

V lost 2 bases to trimming and J lost 5 bases, with 15 bases between them. CDR3 length equals 15 residues. The germline CDR1 and CDR2 sequences are SEHNR and FQNEAQ (reference sequence). General study points: The rise in median SARS-CoV-2-reactive clonotypes, from approximately 23 to 38, was not significant.

Treatment given: roughly 10-day PBMC culture with coronavirus spike peptide pools or control peptides (ViraFEST assay). The Oncomine TCR Beta short-read assay sequenced DNA from cultured CD4+ T cells. Genomic DNA was drawn out of CD4+ T cells grown in culture. TCRdb reprocessed the PCR reads with MiXCR, giving one entry per CDR3 protein. The sample has about 25,000 distinct CDR3 sequences, 67% seen once. Turning to this clonotype: Its antigen is not identified.

Source: CD4+ T cells from blood, cultured in vitro, taken after SARS-CoV-2 vaccination. The source is a human donor who received a COVID-19 vaccine. The chain links TRBV7-9 to TRBJ2-5; D may match TRBD1 or TRBD2 (6 bases each). The CDR3 DNA reads as TGTGCCAGCAGCTTACCGAGGGGGGCGGGGGAGACCCAGTACTTC. This gives the protein CASSLPRGAGETQYF.